This T cell receptor beta chain was recorded in a study of T cells in Graves' hyperthyroidism and ophthalmopathy. Details on this clonotype: Its antigen remains unidentified.

Amplification of TCR beta CDR3 regions used RNA as the template. A first-round RT-PCR of the TCR CDR3 used the HTBI primer set. TCRdb reanalysed the multiplex PCR reads using MiXCR and keeps one entry per CDR3 protein. The table has fewer than 400,000 distinct CDR3 sequences, 16% seen once; the top ten hold around 34%. Study-wide results and caveats: A model using 13 V-J features told ophthalmopathy apart from stable hyperthyroidism. Appearing also in blood were most of the thyroid clonotypes expanded above 0.001.

Patients aged 18 to 65 had newly diagnosed hyperthyroidism lasting under 2 months. Fresh peripheral blood, under 13 ml, was the source of the PBMCs. CDR3 size: 14 residues. The V gene's germline CDR1 is SGDLS and CDR2 YYNGEE. V lost 4 bases and J lost 5, with 16 bases in between. This chain joins TRBV9 and TRBJ2-7, with D possibly called TRBD1 or TRBD2 (6 bases each). This clonotype was sampled from a man between 25 and 39 years old with Graves' hyperthyroidism. The sample taken for sequencing was blood. The CDR3 is CASSPGDIPHEQYF. DNA of the CDR3: TGTGCCAGCAGCCCGGGGGACATTCCCCACGAGCAGTACTTC.